A single sample is the source of the 19 T cell receptor beta chains below, sequenced in a study of shared clonotypes between healthy human individuals. Assay: immunoSEQ multiplex PCR; the TCRdb copy retains only in-frame clones and omits some. The table shows 2 million to 2.5 million clones, with over 85% occurring only once. Sequencing was carried out using naive CD4+ T cells from PBMCs. Subset defined: CD45RA+ positively selected. All receptors come from a man younger than 35 in good health. Some clones in this sample may be carry-over from other donors' samples.

In the case of this clone: Other DNA sequences in this sample translate to the same CDR3. The chain has TRBV7-8 and TRBJ2-5; D call uncertain. CDR3 size: 12 residues. Germline values: CDR1 SGHVS, CDR2 FQNEAQ. Trimming left V 6 bases short and J 4 bases short, with 9 bases between. This CDR3 is CASSPRGETQYF. DNA of the CDR3: TGTGCCAGCAGTCCGCGCGGAGAGACCCAGTACTTC. Full variable domain (outside the CDR3, taken from reference TRBV7-8 and TRBJ2-5): GAGVSQSPRYKVAKRGQDVALRCDPISGHVSLFWYQQALGQGPEFLTYFQNEAQLDKSGLPSDRFFAERPEGSVSTLKIQRTQQEDSAVYLCASSPRGETQYFGPGTRLLVL.

The chain combines TRBV29-1 with TRBJ2-5; D gene ambiguous. The DNA end is more similar to TRBJ2-7, so the J call may be wrong. CDR1 is SQVTM and CDR2 is ANQGSEA in the germline V gene. This CDR3 is 13 amino acids long. The CDR3 region has the DNA TGCAGCGTCCGCTCCTCAAGCTCCTACGAGCAGTACTTC. It is translated as CSVRSSSSYEQYF.

The chain uses TRBV30 and TRBJ2-7; D possibly corresponds to TRBD2 (5 bases). Germline-derived CDR1 and CDR2 are GTSNPN and SVGIG (reference sequence). With 2 bases removed from V and 6 bases from J, the gap between germline ends came to 14 bases. The CDR3 length is 13 residues. The CDR3: CAWSRGLPGEQYF. The DNA for the CDR3 is TGTGCCTGGAGTCGCGGGTTGCCAGGCGAGCAGTACTTC. The full variable domain, in which reference TRBV30 and TRBJ2-7 provide the parts outside the CDR3, is SQTIHQWPATLVQPVGSPLSLECTVEGTSNPNLYWYRQAAGRGLQLLFYSVGIGQISSEVPQNLSASRPQDRQFILSSKKLLLSDSGFYLCAWSRGLPGEQYFGPGTRLTVT.

This rearrangement joins TRBV4-3 to TRBJ1-4, with a weak D call TRBD1 (5 bases). Germline V gene lookup returns CDR1 LGHNA and CDR2 YSLEER. The CDR3 contains 17 residues. The germline V and J ends were trimmed by 0 bases and 5 bases, with 16 bases remaining between them. CDR3 loop: CASSQDFETANNEKLFF. The CDR3 coding sequence is TGCGCCAGCAGCCAAGATTTTGAGACAGCGAACAATGAAAAACTGTTTTTT.

This chain links TRBV5-1 with TRBJ1-2; 8 bases match TRBD1. Germline V gene data show CDR1 as SGHRS and CDR2 as YFSETQ. This CDR3 has 16 residues. J was trimmed by 4 bases and V by 4 bases; bases with no gene match: 12. The CDR3 protein is CASSKIVQGAAYGYTF. The CDR3 DNA reads TGCGCCAGCAGCAAAATCGTTCAGGGGGCTGCCTATGGCTACACCTTC.

The V and J genes are TRBV15 and TRBJ2-1; a weak D match, TRBD2 (6 bases). V shed 3 bases and J shed 0 bases, with 12 bases lying between them. The CDR3 has 16 residues. Germline V gene data show CDR1 as LNHNV and CDR2 as YYDKDF (reference sequence). The CDR3 loop reads CATSSPIADSYNEQFF. In DNA, the CDR3 is TGTGCCACCAGCAGCCCGATAGCGGACTCCTACAATGAGCAGTTCTTC. Variable domain in full (rest from reference TRBV15 and TRBJ2-1): DAMVIQNPRYQVTQFGKPVTLSCSQTLNHNVMYWYQQKSSQAPKLLFHYYDKDFNNEADTPDNFQSRRPNTSFCFLDIRSPGLGDTAMYLCATSSPIADSYNEQFFGPGTRLTVL.

The rearrangement uses TRBV5-1 and TRBJ2-1; 7 nucleotides align to TRBD1. The CDR3 is made up of 14 amino acids. The ends lost 4 bases at V and 6 bases at J; junction bases unmatched: 7. The germline CDR1 and CDR2 sequences are SGHRS and YFSETQ. The CDR3 loop is CASSLQTGTNEQFF. The DNA of the CDR3 is TGCGCCAGCAGCCTACAGACAGGGACCAATGAGCAGTTCTTC.

This chain uses TRBV21-1 with TRBJ2-3. TRBV21-1 is listed as a pseudogene. The CDR3 runs 16 residues. The CDR3 DNA sequence: TGTGCCAGCAGCAAAGGGGGTGGATCTAGCACAGATACGCAGTATTTT. As protein: CASSKGGGSSTDTQYF.

The gene calls are TRBV19 and TRBJ1-5; a weak D match, TRBD1 (5 bases). Trimming shortened V by 5 bases and J by 2 bases, and 16 bases separated the two germline ends. This CDR3 is 16 amino acids long. Looked up from germline, CDR1 is LNHDA and CDR2 is SQIVND (reference sequence). CDR3: CASSYRPQGGNQPQHF. The CDR3 coding sequence is TGTGCCAGTAGTTACCGCCCCCAGGGAGGCAATCAGCCCCAGCATTTT.

The chain couples TRBV19 to TRBJ1-1; D is uncertain. Trimming shortened V by 0 bases and J by 5 bases, and 7 bases separated the two germline ends. CDR3 length: 13 amino acids. Germline-derived CDR1 and CDR2 are LNHDA and SQIVND (reference sequence). The CDR3 DNA follows: TGTGCCAGTAGTATAGACAAGGGAACTGAAGCTTTCTTT. Its translation: CASSIDKGTEAFF.

As to this clone: Different DNA sequences within this sample yield the same CDR3. The chain uses TRBV29-1 and TRBJ2-1; D gene unclear. Trimming removed 3 bases at V and 5 bases at J, with 5 bases between. The V gene's germline CDR1 is SQVTM and CDR2 ANQGSEA. This CDR3 region has 11 residues. As DNA, the CDR3 is TGCAGCGTTGAGCGGAACAATGAGCAGTTCTTC. Translation: CSVERNNEQFF.

This clone was seen a single time. The chain is built from TRBV5-1 and TRBJ2-7, with 10 nucleotides matching TRBD1. The J segment lost 7 bases and the V segment lost 0 bases, leaving 7 bases of the junction unmatched. From germline, CDR1 is SGHRS and CDR2 YFSETQ. The length of the CDR3 is 15 residues. CDR3 bases: TGCGCCAGCAGCTTGGTAGGACAGGGGGTAGGAGAGCAGTACTTC. It translates to CASSLVGQGVGEQYF.

This chain links TRBV21-1 with TRBJ2-7; the table's D call TRBD2 went unverified against the DNA. TRBV21-1 is labeled a pseudogene. The CDR3 runs 18 residues. As DNA, the CDR3 is TGTGCCAGCAGCAATACCGGGACTAGCGGGCCCTCGTCCTACGAGCAGTACTTC. This sequence encodes CASSNTGTSGPSSYEQYF.

This clone was seen once. The sample holds other DNA sequences that translate to the same CDR3. As DNA, the CDR3 is TGTGCCACCAGCAGAGGACAGGGGGTTGATCAGCCCCAGCATTTT. This gives the protein CATSRGQGVDQPQHF. The chain links TRBV15 to TRBJ1-5; 9 positions agree with TRBD1. The CDR3 spans 15 residues. The germline V gene encodes CDR1 LNHNV and CDR2 YYDKDF (reference sequence). The V and J ends lost 1 base and 5 bases, in that order; junction bases with no gene match: 3. Together with reference TRBV15 and TRBJ1-5, the CDR3 gives the full variable domain: DAMVIQNPRYQVTQFGKPVTLSCSQTLNHNVMYWYQQKSSQAPKLLFHYYDKDFNNEADTPDNFQSRRPNTSFCFLDIRSPGLGDTAMYLCATSRGQGVDQPQHFGDGTRLSIL.

This clone was observed once. The chain uses TRBV6-6 and TRBJ1-1; D uncertain. The V end was cut by 5 bases, the J end by 1 base, with 17 bases between. This CDR3 region has 16 residues. Germline V lookup: CDR1 MNHNY, CDR2 SVGAGI (reference sequence). The CDR3 reads CASSTRWSGRNTEAFF. In nucleotides, the CDR3 is TGTGCCAGCAGTACGAGGTGGTCAGGCAGGAACACTGAAGCTTTCTTT.

This chain joins TRBV6-5 and TRBJ2-7, with D perhaps TRBD2 (6 bases). CDR1 is MNHEY, CDR2 SVGAGI, per germline. Between the trimmed V and J ends, which lost 4 bases and 9 bases, there was a span of 13 bases. The CDR3 spans 12 residues. Here the CDR3 DNA reads TGTGCCAGCAGTTCCCACGGGGGTTGGCAGTACTTC. Residues: CASSSHGGWQYF.

This rearrangement joins TRBV25-1 to TRBJ1-1; 7 nucleotides agree with TRBD1. The ends lost 6 bases at V and 5 bases at J; junction bases unmatched: 6. CDR1 and CDR2 (germline): MGHDK, SYGVNS. This CDR3 comprises 13 residues. The DNA of the CDR3 is TGTGCCAGCAGGGAGGGGGCGCGGACTGAAGCTTTCTTT. It is translated as CASREGARTEAFF.

This sequence joins TRBV21-1 and TRBJ2-7; the table calls TRBD1, which could not be checked here. TRBV21-1 is given as a pseudogene. CDR3 length: 14 residues. The DNA for the CDR3 is TGTGCCAGCACCACCAGGCAGATCTCCTACGAGCAGTACTTC. This translates into CASTTRQISYEQYF.

The CDR3 region is CASSLGDPPDMNTEAFF. DNA of the CDR3: TGTGCCAGCAGCTTAGGGGATCCCCCTGACATGAACACTGAAGCTTTCTTT. This chain links TRBV7-9 with TRBJ1-1; D is uncertain. V was pared by 1 base and J by 0 bases, with 15 bases between. This CDR3 is built from 17 residues. Germline CDR1 is SEHNR and CDR2 is FQNEAQ (reference sequence).